Below, 19 T cell receptor beta chains from the same sample are listed, as sequenced in a study of Ad26.COV2.S vaccination and SARS-CoV-2 variants. Assay used: immunoSEQ multiplex PCR; TCRdb lists only in-frame clones, some missing. The data contain hundreds of thousands of clones, more than 70% of them singletons. Treatment meaning: some 20 received Ad26.COV2.S at low or high dose, single or two shots; roughly five received placebo; per-sample allocation not given. Collection of the samples took place on day 63 after the first injection of vaccine or placebo. The sample in question was peripheral blood, obtained in a trial of Ad26.COV2.S vaccine versus placebo. Receptors originate from a person between 18 and 65 years old who received the Ad26.COV2.S COVID-19 vaccine or a placebo.

This clone was seen just once. The chain uses TRBV3-1 (or the pseudogene TRBV3-2) and TRBJ1-5; D not resolved. This CDR3 comprises 15 residues. Germline assignment: CDR1 LGHDT and CDR2 YNNKEL (reference sequence). V was cut by 0 bases and J by 2 bases, with 8 bases left in between. CDR3 sequence (DNA): TGTGCCAGCAGCCAAGATTTGAGTCGCAATCAGCCCCAGCATTTT. It is translated as CASSQDLSRNQPQHF.

CDR3: CASSLVVGAGDTQYF. DNA of the CDR3: TGTGCCAGCAGCTTAGTAGTGGGGGCGGGGGATACGCAGTATTTT. This rearrangement joins TRBV7-2 to TRBJ2-3; either TRBD1 or TRBD2 may fit D (6 bases each). V was cut by 1 base and J by 6 bases, with 14 bases left in between. Germline loops: CDR1 SGHTA, CDR2 FQGNSA. The CDR3 loop spans 15 amino acids.

The chain has TRBV7-3 and TRBJ1-6; 9 bases are shared with TRBD1. V was clipped by 5 bases and J by 9 bases; unmatched bases: 8. Germline-derived CDR1 and CDR2 are SGHTA and FQGTGA. This CDR3 comprises 15 residues. The CDR3 region is CASSLTGGEGSPLHF. CDR3 nucleotide sequence: TGTGCCAGCAGCCTCACAGGGGGCGAGGGTTCACCCCTCCACTTT.

V usage is TRBV30 and J usage is TRBJ2-5; TRBD2 agrees at 13 bases. V lost 2 bases, J lost 4 bases, and 1 base stayed unmatched. In germline, CDR1 is GTSNPN, CDR2 SVGIG (reference sequence). This CDR3 spans 14 amino acids. This chain's CDR3 is CAWSWTSGRETQYF. The CDR3, as DNA: TGTGCCTGGAGTTGGACTAGCGGGAGAGAGACCCAGTACTTC. Supplemented by reference TRBV30 and TRBJ2-5, the full variable domain reads SQTIHQWPATLVQPVGSPLSLECTVEGTSNPNLYWYRQAAGRGLQLLFYSVGIGQISSEVPQNLSASRPQDRQFILSSKKLLLSDSGFYLCAWSWTSGRETQYFGPGTRLLVL.

The chain combines TRBV19 with TRBJ1-1, with D unresolved. CDR3 length: 14 residues. Trimming took 3 bases from V and 1 from J, leaving 9 bases between them. The germline V gene encodes CDR1 LNHDA and CDR2 SQIVND (reference sequence). The chain's CDR3 is CASSIGPPNTEAFF. The CDR3 DNA reads TGTGCCAGTAGTATTGGACCTCCGAACACTGAAGCTTTCTTT.

The chain uses TRBV6-2 or TRBV6-3 and TRBJ2-7, with 7 bases aligning to TRBD2. The CDR3 has 16 amino acids. Germline V lookup: CDR1 MNHEY, CDR2 SVGEGT. Trimming removed 4 bases from V and 5 bases from J; junction bases left unmatched: 14. The CDR3 is CASSSDSGLETDEQYF. The DNA for the CDR3 is TGTGCCAGCAGTTCAGATAGCGGGTTAGAAACCGACGAGCAGTACTTC.

The chain uses TRBV5-4 and TRBJ1-1; 9 nucleotides align to TRBD1. Germline CDR1 and CDR2: SGHNT and YYREEE (reference sequence). The CDR3 extends over 14 amino acids. Trimming removed 8 bases from V and 8 bases from J; junction bases left unmatched: 13. The CDR3 DNA reads as TGTGCCAGTACTTCACCGGGACAGGGTTTCGAAGCTTTCTTT. Protein: CASTSPGQGFEAFF.

The chain couples TRBV6-2 or TRBV6-3 to TRBJ2-7; D perhaps matches TRBD2 (7 bases). Trimming shortened V by 3 bases and J by 3 bases, and 18 bases separated the two germline ends. The CDR3 extends over 16 amino acids. Germline values: CDR1 MNHEY, CDR2 SVGEGT. The CDR3 is CASSYGSGGDVYEQYF. The CDR3 DNA reads TGTGCCAGCAGTTATGGGTCGGGGGGCGACGTCTACGAGCAGTACTTC.

This chain links TRBV25-1 with TRBJ1-1; D remains ambiguous. The V gene lost 9 bases and the J gene lost 4 bases, with 18 bases spanning the gap. The germline V gene encodes CDR1 MGHDK and CDR2 SYGVNS. The CDR3 has 14 residues. This CDR3 reads CASHRRPLGTEAFF. For the CDR3, the DNA is TGTGCCAGTCATCGGCGGCCTCTGGGCACTGAAGCTTTCTTT. Looking up the rest from reference TRBV25-1 and TRBJ1-1 gives the full variable domain: EADIYQTPRYLVIGTGKKITLECSQTMGHDKMYWYQQDPGMELHLIHYSYGVNSTEKGDLSSESTVSRIRTEHFPLTLESARPSHTSQYLCASHRRPLGTEAFFGQGTRLTVV.

CDR3: CASSPGQGSGANVLTF. CDR3 bases: TGTGCCAGTAGTCCGGGACAGGGGTCCGGGGCCAACGTCCTGACTTTC. This chain connects TRBV19 to TRBJ2-6; 10 nucleotides match TRBD1. This CDR3 contains 16 residues. Germline values: CDR1 LNHDA, CDR2 SQIVND (reference sequence). V dropped 5 bases and J dropped 4; count of bases not matched to a gene: 5.

This chain joins TRBV4-2 and TRBJ2-3; 11 bases match TRBD2. The CDR3 loop spans 16 amino acids. Unmatched junction bases numbered 2, after V lost 3 bases and J lost 0 bases. Looked up from germline, CDR1 is LGHNA and CDR2 is YNFKEQ. In nucleotides, the CDR3 is TGTGCCAGCAGCCACGGGACTAGCGGAAGCACAGATACGCAGTATTTT. Translation gives CASSHGTSGSTDTQYF.

The chain links TRBV5-4 to TRBJ2-1; TRBD2 aligns across 8 bases. V gave up 5 bases and J gave up 9 bases; unmatched junction bases: 10. This CDR3 has 14 amino acids. CDR1 and CDR2 from the germline V gene are SGHNT and YYREEE (reference sequence). As DNA, the CDR3 is TGTGCCAGCAGTTCGCCCGGGACTAGATCTGAGCAGTTCTTC. It yields the protein CASSSPGTRSEQFF.

The chain has TRBV10-3 and TRBJ2-7; 8 bases fit TRBD1. Trimming cost V 4 bases and J 3 bases; bases outside gene matches: 2. Germline V gives CDR1 ENHRY, CDR2 SYGVKD. This CDR3 comprises 13 residues. The CDR3 reads CAISGDRYYEQYF. The CDR3 nucleotides are TGTGCCATCAGTGGGGACAGGTACTACGAGCAGTACTTC.

This chain connects TRBV19 to TRBJ2-7, with TRBD2 as a possible D gene (6 bases). The germline gives CDR1 LNHDA, CDR2 SQIVND (reference sequence). Trimming took 5 bases from V and 6 from J, leaving 14 bases between them. CDR3 length: 13 amino acids. DNA of the CDR3: TGTGCCAGTAGTTCGACCGGGACTCTCGAGCAGTACTTC. It specifies CASSSTGTLEQYF.

This chain joins TRBV30 and TRBJ1-5, with no clear D. Germline values: CDR1 GTSNPN, CDR2 SVGIG (reference sequence). V was shortened by 0 bases and J by 2 bases, with 11 bases between the two germline ends. This CDR3 is 15 amino acids long. CDR3 loop: CAWSVGSAGNQPQHF. In nucleotides, the CDR3 is TGTGCCTGGAGTGTAGGAAGTGCAGGCAATCAGCCCCAGCATTTT.

The table lists this clone with a few counts. The chain has TRBV28 and TRBJ1-5; D is perhaps TRBD1 (6 bases). V was trimmed by 2 bases and J by 4 bases, leaving 9 bases between them. CDR3 length: 14 residues. Germline values: CDR1 MDHEN, CDR2 SYDVKM. CDR3 loop: CASSLPDRNQPQHF. CDR3 nucleotides: TGTGCCAGCAGTTTACCCGACAGGAATCAGCCCCAGCATTTT.

The V gene is TRBV27, the J gene TRBJ1-2; D might be TRBD1 (5 bases). The germline CDR1 and CDR2 sequences are MNHEY and SMNVEV (reference sequence). Trimming removed 6 bases at V and 4 bases at J, with 18 bases between. CDR3 length: 15 residues. The CDR3 sequence: CASRESGRRSYGYTF. CDR3 bases: TGTGCCAGCAGGGAGTCAGGGAGAAGGAGCTATGGCTACACCTTC.

The chain carries TRBV10-3 and TRBJ2-7, with D unresolved. Trimming shortened V by 5 bases and J by 2 bases, and 4 bases separated the two germline ends. Germline V gives CDR1 ENHRY, CDR2 SYGVKD. CDR3 size: 11 residues. The CDR3 region has the DNA TGTGCCATCAGTCAGACCTACGAGCAGTACTTC. Its protein is CAISQTYEQYF.

As concerns this clone: Other DNA sequences in the same sample also yield this CDR3. The V and J genes are TRBV6-5 and TRBJ2-7, with D possibly TRBD2 on 6 matching bases. CDR3 length: 14 residues. The germline V gene encodes CDR1 MNHEY and CDR2 SVGAGI. V was clipped by 2 bases and J by 0 bases, with 8 bases between them. For the CDR3, the DNA is TGTGCCAGCAGTTACGCGGGACTCTCCTACGAGCAGTACTTC. This translates into CASSYAGLSYEQYF.